The subject of this entry is one TCR beta chain. The V segment lost 6 bases and the J segment 5 bases; nucleotides outside the gene matches: 11. The germline V gene has CDR1 MNHEY and CDR2 SVGEGT. The CDR3 covers 17 residues. This specimen belongs to a study of blood T cell repertoires in COVID-19. Study details: There were acute and convalescent COVID-19 samples, and they came from the United States, Italy and Spain. T cells, B-cell-depleted T cells, or PBMCs provided the cDNA or gDNA that served as material.

Per the study methods: Nucleated cell number was recorded as an estimate derived from reference gene primer amplification. Profiled with immunoSEQ multiplex PCR; TCRdb holds only in-frame clones, not every one. From that table come the V and J calls and clone size; the DNA was used to work out D and trimming. The sample has about 99,000 clones, roughly nine tenths seen once. The chain joins TRBV6-2 or TRBV6-3 to TRBJ2-1, with 12 bases that match TRBD2. Sequencing was done on a sample of peripheral blood. This TCR derives from a man aged 50 or older in a cohort sampled during active COVID-19. The CDR3 DNA follows: TGTGCCAGCAGCCTCCATCCTAGCGGGGGGGGGAACAATGAGCAGTTCTTC. It encodes CASSLHPSGGGNNEQFF.